The 26 T cell receptor beta chains below come from one sample, sequenced in a study of tumor-infiltrating lymphocytes in localized non-small cell lung cancer. Profiling relied on immunoSEQ multiplex PCR, and the TCRdb table lists in-frame clones only, not all of them. Of around 12,000 clones detected, 60% to 70% appear once; the ten largest clones hold 6% to 9%. Sequencing input: lung tumor tissue. Every receptor here comes from a human donor with non-small cell lung cancer.

The chain carries TRBV11-2 and TRBJ2-5; the D is unclear. The CDR3 runs to 14 residues. Germline values: CDR1 SGHAT, CDR2 FQNNGV. Trimming removed 6 bases at V and 4 bases at J, with 15 bases between. This CDR3 is CASSFSAQLETQYF. For the CDR3, the DNA is TGTGCCAGCAGTTTCTCGGCGCAGTTAGAGACCCAGTACTTC.

The chain uses TRBV7-9 and TRBJ2-6; D gene ambiguous. In germline, CDR1 is SEHNR, CDR2 FQNEAQ (reference sequence). The V and J ends lost 1 base and 2 bases respectively, with 6 bases between them. This CDR3 is 15 amino acids long. CDR3 DNA sequence: TGTGCCAGCAGCTTAGAAGTGGCTGGGGCCAACGTCCTGACTTTC. Its translation: CASSLEVAGANVLTF. Full variable domain (outside the CDR3, taken from reference TRBV7-9 and TRBJ2-6): DTGVSQNPRHKITKRGQNVTFRCDPISEHNRLYWYRQTLGQGPEFLTYFQNEAQLEKSRLLSDRFSAERPKGSFSTLEIQRTEQGDSAMYLCASSLEVAGANVLTFGAGSRLTVL.

The gene calls are TRBV6-5 and TRBJ2-7, with TRBD1 matching over 9 bases. V shed 7 bases, J shed 5 bases, and the junction held 9 bases outside the gene matches. The CDR3 length is 14 residues. Germline V gives CDR1 MNHEY, CDR2 SVGAGI. CDR3 sequence: CASKPGQGNNEQYF. CDR3 DNA: TGTGCCAGCAAGCCGGGACAGGGTAATAACGAGCAGTACTTC.

This sequence joins TRBV7-9 and TRBJ2-3; the D gene is possibly TRBD1 (6 bases). This CDR3 region has 15 residues. The V gene's germline CDR1 is SEHNR and CDR2 FQNEAQ (reference sequence). V dropped 5 bases and J dropped 0 bases, with 12 bases sitting between them. The CDR3 bases are TGTGCCAGCAGCGATAGGGGGTATAGCACAGATACGCAGTATTTT. This sequence encodes CASSDRGYSTDTQYF.

The rearrangement uses TRBV11-1 and TRBJ2-1, with 10 bases that match TRBD2. CDR3 length equals 15 residues. CDR1 and CDR2 from the germline V gene are SGHAT and FQDESV (reference sequence). V shed 3 bases, J shed 6 bases, and the junction held 5 bases outside the gene matches. Here the CDR3 reads CASSFRGLARNEQFF. The CDR3, as DNA: TGTGCCAGCAGCTTTAGGGGACTAGCGCGCAATGAGCAGTTCTTC.

This clone came up a few times. V usage is TRBV5-1 and J usage is TRBJ1-4, with a weak D call TRBD1 (5 bases). The CDR3 consists of 16 residues. Germline CDR1 is SGHRS and CDR2 is YFSETQ. V was trimmed by 4 bases and J by 8 bases, leaving 21 bases between them. The CDR3 region has the DNA TGCGCCAGCAGCCTAAACGGGGCAAGATTTAAGGAAAAACTGTTTTTT. Translated: CASSLNGARFKEKLFF.

This chain connects TRBV11-2 to TRBJ2-7, with TRBD1 matching over 10 bases. In germline, CDR1 is SGHAT, CDR2 FQNNGV. The CDR3 has 18 residues. The V segment lost 0 bases and the J segment 2 bases; nucleotides outside the gene matches: 10. The CDR3 is CASSLDRSSGTGAYEQYF. The CDR3 coding sequence is TGTGCCAGCAGCTTAGATCGGTCCTCGGGGACAGGGGCCTACGAGCAGTACTTC.

The sample holds a few counts of this clone. V usage is TRBV9 and J usage is TRBJ2-7; 8 nucleotides line up with TRBD1. CDR3 length: 14 amino acids. The germline V gene has CDR1 SGDLS and CDR2 YYNGEE. V gave up 4 bases and J gave up 3 bases; unmatched junction bases: 6. The CDR3: CASSPGQEIYEQYF. Written as DNA, the CDR3 is TGTGCCAGCAGCCCGGGACAGGAGATCTACGAGCAGTACTTC.

Sample share makes this clone large (0.1 to 1%). V is TRBV6-5 and J is TRBJ1-4, with 9 nucleotides matching TRBD1. CDR1 and CDR2 from the germline V gene are MNHEY and SVGAGI. The CDR3 consists of 14 residues. Trimming removed 5 bases from V and 8 bases from J; junction bases left unmatched: 6. The CDR3: CASSPQDRGEKLFF. CDR3 sequence (DNA): TGTGCCAGCAGTCCCCAGGACAGGGGAGAAAAACTGTTTTTT.

The rearrangement links TRBV15 to TRBJ2-5; D is unclear. V shed 5 bases and J shed 4 bases, with 17 bases lying between them. Germline CDR1 and CDR2: LNHNV and YYDKDF (reference sequence). The CDR3 length is 15 residues. The CDR3 bases are TGTGCCACCAGCTTTCGTCGGGCCCGAGGAGAGACCCAGTACTTC. Translating it yields CATSFRRARGETQYF.

The CDR3 DNA sequence: TGTGCCAGCAGCTTAGGGCAGGGGAAAGAGACCCAGTACTTC. This sequence encodes CASSLGQGKETQYF. The chain links TRBV7-9 to TRBJ2-5; tentative D call: TRBD1 (6 bases). The CDR3 consists of 14 residues. Deletions cut 1 base from V and 3 bases from J, with 9 bases between. CDR1 is SEHNR and CDR2 is FQNEAQ in the germline V gene (reference sequence).

V is TRBV7-2 and J is TRBJ1-4, with a tentative D call TRBD1 (6 bases). Germline CDR1 is SGHTA and CDR2 is FQGNSA. This CDR3 is 15 amino acids long. V was pared by 5 bases and J by 6 bases, with 16 bases between. CDR3 DNA sequence: TGTGCCAGCAGCACTGGGGGCGCGGATGATGAAAAACTGTTTTTT. Encoded protein: CASSTGGADDEKLFF.

This chain connects TRBV6-5 to TRBJ2-7; D unresolved. This CDR3 spans 15 amino acids. Trimming left V 0 bases short and J 2 bases short, with 11 bases between. Germline CDR1 is MNHEY and CDR2 is SVGAGI. The DNA for the CDR3 is TGTGCCAGCAGTTACTCGGCGCAGAGAGCCTACGAGCAGTACTTC. Protein sequence: CASSYSAQRAYEQYF.

The chain is built from TRBV4-1 and TRBJ1-2, with no clear D. The CDR3 consists of 13 residues. V lost 3 bases, J lost 8 bases, and 13 bases lay in between. CDR1 is MGHRA and CDR2 is YSYEKL in the germline V gene. CDR3 in DNA: TGCGCCAGCAGCCATGGGGAGGCAAGCGGCTACACCTTC. Its protein is CASSHGEASGYTF.

The gene calls are TRBV19 and TRBJ2-2; D gene uncertain. V lost 9 bases and J 0 bases, leaving 8 bases between the germline ends. The CDR3 covers 13 residues. Germline lookup yields CDR1 LNHDA and CDR2 SQIVND (reference sequence). In DNA, the CDR3 is TGTGCCAGCGCCGAGGCGAACACCGGGGAGCTGTTTTTT. This encodes CASAEANTGELFF.

The J gene is TRBJ2-1, the V gene TRBV18; 10 bases are a match to TRBD2. J gave up 9 bases and V 5 bases, and 13 bases lay outside the gene matches. Per germline, CDR1 KGHSH and CDR2 LQKENI. The CDR3 contains 16 residues. CDR3 sequence: CASSASRAGGPGEQFF. CDR3 nucleotide sequence: TGTGCCAGCTCAGCCTCCCGAGCGGGAGGGCCGGGTGAGCAGTTCTTC.

This clone has only a few counts. The V and J genes are TRBV7-9 and TRBJ2-3; no clear D. The ends were cut back, 1 base at V and 2 bases at J, with 10 bases in the middle. CDR1 SEHNR and CDR2 FQNEAQ come from the germline V gene (reference sequence). The CDR3 runs 15 residues. CDR3 in amino acids: CASSLGQSFTDTQYF. CDR3 DNA sequence: TGTGCCAGCAGCTTAGGTCAATCCTTCACAGATACGCAGTATTTT. Looking up the rest from reference TRBV7-9 and TRBJ2-3 gives the full variable domain: DTGVSQNPRHKITKRGQNVTFRCDPISEHNRLYWYRQTLGQGPEFLTYFQNEAQLEKSRLLSDRFSAERPKGSFSTLEIQRTEQGDSAMYLCASSLGQSFTDTQYFGPGTRLTVL.

V usage is TRBV30 and J usage is TRBJ1-6, with 7 bases that match TRBD1. Germline V lookup: CDR1 GTSNPN, CDR2 SVGIG (reference sequence). V lost 2 bases, J lost 10 bases, and 11 bases stayed unmatched. The CDR3 has 15 residues. The CDR3 loop reads CAWSKTPTGSSPLHF. CDR3 sequence (DNA): TGTGCCTGGAGTAAGACCCCGACAGGGAGCTCACCCCTCCACTTT.

The chain has TRBV7-9 and TRBJ2-5; 7 bases align to TRBD2. The CDR3 extends over 15 amino acids. Germline V lookup: CDR1 SEHNR, CDR2 FQNEAQ (reference sequence). Losses at the gene ends were 3 bases for V and 5 bases for J; bases not matched to a gene: 9. The DNA for the CDR3 is TGTGCCAGCAGCTTCCTCGGACTAGGTGTGGAGACCCAGTACTTC. Its translation: CASSFLGLGVETQYF.

The V call is TRBV5-1, the J call TRBJ2-1, with 10 bases fitting TRBD2. This CDR3 spans 17 amino acids. Trimming cost V 4 bases and J 0 bases; bases outside gene matches: 7. Germline V gene sequence: CDR1 SGHRS, CDR2 YFSETQ. The CDR3: CASSPGPSGSSYNEQFF. The CDR3 coding sequence is TGCGCCAGCAGCCCGGGGCCTAGCGGGAGCTCCTACAATGAGCAGTTCTTC.

The V gene is TRBV2, the J gene TRBJ1-1, with 7 bases matching TRBD1. In germline, CDR1 is SNHLY, CDR2 FYNNEI. The CDR3 runs to 15 residues. V trimming: 6 bases; J trimming: 4 bases; junction bases outside the gene matches: 11. DNA of the CDR3: TGTGCCAGCAGGGGCTTTAGAGGGGGCGGCACTGAAGCTTTCTTT. It yields the protein CASRGFRGGGTEAFF.

This chain links TRBV29-1 with TRBJ2-4; a possible D gene is TRBD2 (6 bases). The CDR3 totals 13 residues. Germline CDR1 reads SQVTM; CDR2 reads ANQGSEA. V was cut by 6 bases and J by 1 base, with 10 bases left in between. CDR3 amino acids: CSVRDFAKNIQYF. In nucleotides, the CDR3 is TGCAGCGTCAGGGACTTCGCCAAAAACATTCAGTACTTC.

The chain couples TRBV18 to TRBJ2-1; D perhaps matches TRBD1 (6 bases). The V and J ends lost 3 bases and 1 base respectively, with 10 bases between them. CDR3 size: 15 residues. Germline-derived CDR1 and CDR2 are KGHSH and LQKENI. The CDR3 spells CASSPGAGSYNEQFF. CDR3 in DNA: TGTGCCAGCTCACCGGGGGCAGGTTCCTACAATGAGCAGTTCTTC. The full variable domain, completed using reference TRBV18 and TRBJ2-1, is NAGVMQNPRHLVRRRGQEARLRCSPMKGHSHVYWYRQLPEEGLKFMVYLQKENIIDESGMPKERFSAEFPKEGPSILRIQQVVRGDSAAYFCASSPGAGSYNEQFFGPGTRLTVL.

This clone was seen once. J is TRBJ2-1 and V is TRBV7-2; D assignment may be TRBD1 or TRBD2 (5 bases each). CDR1 SGHTA and CDR2 FQGNSA come from the germline V gene. V was trimmed by 8 bases and J by 7 bases, leaving 21 bases between them. The CDR3 spans 15 residues. This CDR3 is CASRTTGTDYNEQFF. CDR3 DNA: TGTGCCAGCCGCACCACCGGGACCGATTATAATGAGCAGTTCTTC.

This clone counts as medium-sized. V usage is TRBV28 and J usage is TRBJ2-7, with D unclear. The V and J ends lost 7 bases and 4 bases respectively, with 11 bases between them. This CDR3 comprises 12 residues. Germline lookup yields CDR1 MDHEN and CDR2 SYDVKM. Here the CDR3 DNA reads TGTGCCAGCACCCATCGCGAGTACGAGCAGTACTTC. This codes for CASTHREYEQYF.

This clone was picked up a small number of times. This chain uses TRBV5-1 with TRBJ2-3; the match to TRBD2 covers 8 bases. Germline V gene sequence: CDR1 SGHRS, CDR2 YFSETQ. The CDR3 runs 14 residues. V shed 2 bases, J shed 1 base, and the junction held 0 bases outside the gene matches. This chain's CDR3 is CASSLAGGTDTQYF. The CDR3 DNA reads as TGCGCCAGCAGCTTAGCGGGGGGCACAGATACGCAGTATTTT.